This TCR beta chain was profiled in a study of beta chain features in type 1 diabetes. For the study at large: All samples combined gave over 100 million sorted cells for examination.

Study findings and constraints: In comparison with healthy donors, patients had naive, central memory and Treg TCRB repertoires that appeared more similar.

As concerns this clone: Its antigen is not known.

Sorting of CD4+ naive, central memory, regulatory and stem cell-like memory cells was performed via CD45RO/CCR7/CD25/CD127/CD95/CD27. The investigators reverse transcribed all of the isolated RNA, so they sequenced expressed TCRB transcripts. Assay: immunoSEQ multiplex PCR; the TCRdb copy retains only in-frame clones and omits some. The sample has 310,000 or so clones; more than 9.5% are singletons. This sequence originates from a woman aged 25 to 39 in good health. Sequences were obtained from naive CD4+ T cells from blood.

The CDR3: CASSLTGGYEQYF. CDR3 nucleotide sequence: TGTGCCAGCAGTTTGACAGGGGGCTACGAGCAGTACTTC. The genes are TRBV28 and TRBJ2-7; 9 bases align to TRBD1. CDR3 size: 13 residues. CDR1 and CDR2 from the germline V gene are MDHEN and SYDVKM. The ends lost 3 bases at V and 3 bases at J; junction bases unmatched: 0.